One and the same sample provided the 2 T cell receptor beta chains below, sequenced in a study of T cells in localized non-small cell lung cancer. Profiled with immunoSEQ multiplex PCR; TCRdb holds only in-frame clones, not every one. Of 48,000 or so clones in the sample, about nine tenths were seen once. The source material was peripheral blood, sampled before any cancer treatment. All receptors derive from a male donor at least 60 years old with stage III squamous cell lung carcinoma.

The chain recombines TRBV19 with TRBJ1-2; 8 bases map to TRBD1. Germline V gives CDR1 LNHDA, CDR2 SQIVND (reference sequence). The CDR3 spans 17 residues. V was pared by 9 bases and J by 3 bases, with 18 bases of the junction left unmatched. The DNA for the CDR3 is TGTGCCAGCTCTTATGGGGCAGGGGGCGCTAACGACTATGGCTACACCTTC. The encoded protein is CASSYGAGGANDYGYTF.

J is TRBJ2-1 and V is TRBV11-3; the match to TRBD2 covers 12 bases. This CDR3 region has 17 residues. Germline CDR1 is SGHNT and CDR2 is YENEEA. V trimming: 1 base; J trimming: 3 bases; junction bases outside the gene matches: 4. CDR3 DNA: TGTGCCAGCAGCTTAGTGACTAGCGGGAGTCTCTACAATGAGCAGTTCTTC. Translated: CASSLVTSGSLYNEQFF.